This T cell receptor beta chain is from a study of blood T cell repertoires in COVID-19. About the study: From the United States, Italy and Spain came samples of acute and convalescent COVID-19. From T cells, B-cell-depleted T cells, or PBMCs came the material, which was cDNA or gDNA.

The participants were between roughly 18 and 100 years old and came from some 25 US areas. Donors were grouped by their self-reported clinical history. The germline V gene encodes CDR1 SGHRS and CDR2 YFSETQ. Trimming cost V 6 bases and J 4 bases; bases outside gene matches: 12. The CDR3 has 18 amino acids. The method was immunoSEQ multiplex PCR; TCRdb's version includes in-frame clones alone and lacks a portion of them. The sample shows over 300,000 clones, more than 75% of them seen only once. The chain uses TRBV5-1 and TRBJ2-5, with TRBD2 identical over 16 bases. Sequenced material: PBMCs or T cells enriched from blood (not recorded which). This TCR came from a woman in her twenties or thirties with acute COVID-19. The CDR3 sequence is CASTRGLAGGSRGETQYF. DNA of the CDR3: TGCGCCAGCACCCGGGGACTAGCGGGGGGGTCGAGAGGAGAGACCCAGTACTTC. The whole variable domain, filled in from reference TRBV5-1 and TRBJ2-5, reads KAGVTQTPRYLIKTRGQQVTLSCSPISGHRSVSWYQQTPGQGLQFLFEYFSETQRNKGNFPGRFSGRQFSNSRSEMNVSTLELGDSALYLCASTRGLAGGSRGETQYFGPGTRLLVL.